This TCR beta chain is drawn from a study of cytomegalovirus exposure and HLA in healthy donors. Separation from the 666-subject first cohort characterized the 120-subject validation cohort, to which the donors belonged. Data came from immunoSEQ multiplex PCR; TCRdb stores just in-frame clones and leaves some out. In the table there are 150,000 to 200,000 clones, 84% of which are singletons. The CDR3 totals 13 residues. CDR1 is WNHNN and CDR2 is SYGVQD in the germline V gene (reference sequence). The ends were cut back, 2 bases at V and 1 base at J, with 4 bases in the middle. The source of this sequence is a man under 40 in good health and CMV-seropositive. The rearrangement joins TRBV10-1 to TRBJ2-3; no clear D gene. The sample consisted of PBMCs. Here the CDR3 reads CASSEGGTDTQYF. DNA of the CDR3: TGCGCCAGCAGTGAGGGAGGCACAGATACGCAGTATTTT.